A selection of T cell receptor beta chains follows, all from one sample in a study of blood T cell repertoires in COVID-19. The data were produced by immunoSEQ multiplex PCR, yet TCRdb's version contains in-frame clones alone and is incomplete. The sample records a few hundred thousand clones, approximately 88% being singletons. Specimen: peripheral blood. The origin of the receptors is a woman under 40 with COVID-19, enrolled during active disease. Each CDR3 is given with its conserved first and last residue. D genes are given only for firm matches. Clone size is not always given. Where it is, it says once, few, many or a class for expanded clones.

J: TRBJ1-6; D: TRBD1; V: TRBV27; size: -; CDR3: CASSPLDRENSPLHF; DNA: TGTGCCAGCAGTCCGCTGGACAGGGAAAATTCACCCCTCCACTTT
J: TRBJ2-7; D: -; V: TRBV6-5; size: few; CDR3: CASSTFSYEQYF; DNA: TGTGCCAGCAGCACTTTTTCCTACGAGCAGTACTTC
J: TRBJ2-2; D: TRBD2; V: TRBV5-1; size: -; CDR3: CASSYIPGLAGGANTGELFF; DNA: TGCGCCAGCAGTTATATTCCGGGACTAGCGGGAGGTGCTAACACCGGGGAGCTGTTTTTT
J: TRBJ1-4; D: -; V: TRBV6-1; size: -; CDR3: CASSEQRRNEKLFF; DNA: TGTGCCAGCAGTGAACAGCGAAGGAATGAAAAACTGTTTTTT
J: TRBJ2-2; D: -; V: TRBV5-4; size: -; CDR3: CASSLRADNTGELFF; DNA: TGTGCCAGCAGCTTGAGAGCGGATAACACCGGGGAGCTGTTTTTT
J: TRBJ2-3; D: TRBD2; V: TRBV18; size: -; CDR3: CASAGISGSTDTQYF; DNA: TGTGCCAGCGCTGGGATTAGCGGGAGCACAGATACGCAGTATTTT
J: TRBJ1-1; D: -; V: TRBV19; size: -; CDR3: CASSIGTETEAFF; DNA: TGTGCCAGTAGTATAGGTACGGAGACTGAAGCTTTCTTT
J: TRBJ1-2; D: -; V: TRBV28; size: -; CDR3: CASSPGGRLQTF; DNA: TGTGCCAGCAGTCCCGGGGGGAGGCTACAGACCTTC
J: TRBJ2-6; D: TRBD1; V: TRBV2; size: once; CDR3: CASFWDSNSGANVLTF; DNA: TGTGCCAGCTTCTGGGACAGCAATTCTGGGGCCAACGTCCTGACTTTC
J: TRBJ1-2; D: -; V: TRBV18; size: -; CDR3: CASSPGATPNYGYTF; DNA: TGTGCCAGCTCACCAGGGGCGACCCCTAACTATGGCTACACCTTC
J: TRBJ1-1; D: -; V: TRBV4-1; size: -; CDR3: CASSLKGTGLAWTEAFF; DNA: TGCGCCAGCAGCCTCAAGGGTACAGGACTAGCGTGGACTGAAGCTTTCTTT
J: TRBJ1-2; D: TRBD1; V: TRBV28; size: -; CDR3: CASSLEQGNYGYTF; DNA: TGTGCCAGCAGTTTAGAACAGGGGAACTATGGCTACACCTTC
J: TRBJ2-1; D: -; V: TRBV11-2; size: -; CDR3: CASSLGVTSYNEQFF; DNA: TGTGCCAGCAGCTTAGGAGTGACTAGTTACAATGAGCAGTTCTTC
J: TRBJ1-1; D: -; V: TRBV7-2; size: -; CDR3: CASSLAVRYVSTEAFF; DNA: TGTGCCAGCAGCTTAGCGGTTCGATACGTGAGCACTGAAGCTTTCTTT
J: TRBJ2-2; D: TRBD1; V: TRBV7-9; size: -; CDR3: CASSLGGDRNTGELFF; DNA: TGTGCCAGCAGCTTAGGAGGGGACAGGAACACCGGGGAGCTGTTTTTT
J: TRBJ2-1; D: TRBD1; V: TRBV5-6; size: -; CDR3: CASSFTAGGLVGQFF; DNA: TGTGCCAGCAGCTTTACGGCAGGGGGCTTAGTGGGGCAGTTCTTC
J: TRBJ2-1; D: -; V: TRBV2; size: -; CDR3: CASSEGGPYNEQFF; DNA: TGTGCCAGCAGTGAAGGGGGGCCCTACAATGAGCAGTTCTTC
J: TRBJ2-6; D: -; V: TRBV5-8; size: -; CDR3: CASSFRGDSTSGANVLTF; DNA: TGTGCCAGCAGCTTTAGAGGGGACTCTACCTCTGGGGCCAACGTCCTGACTTTC
J: TRBJ2-2; D: -; V: TRBV7-7; size: -; CDR3: CASSQNGHTGELFF; DNA: TGTGCTAGCAGCCAAAATGGACATACCGGGGAGCTGTTTTTT
J: TRBJ1-2; D: -; V: TRBV27; size: -; CDR3: CASSFPGSYGYTF; DNA: TGTGCCAGCAGTTTTCCGGGGAGCTATGGCTACACCTTC
J: TRBJ2-1; D: -; V: TRBV7-2; size: -; CDR3: CASSSDRSSYNEQFF; DNA: TGTGCCAGCAGCTCAGACAGGAGCTCCTACAATGAGCAGTTCTTC
J: TRBJ2-1; D: -; V: TRBV18; size: few; CDR3: CASSPNNEQFF; DNA: TGTGCCAGCTCGCCTAATAATGAGCAGTTCTTC